This T cell receptor (beta chain) was recorded in a study of Ad26.COV2.S vaccination and SARS-CoV-2 variants. V lost 2 bases, J lost 7 bases, and 15 bases lay in between. This CDR3 spans 15 amino acids. Germline CDR1 reads MNHEY; CDR2 reads SVGEGT. The table came from immunoSEQ multiplex PCR; TCRdb's copy has only in-frame clones and leaves some out. The data hold 500,000 or so clones, with around nine tenths observed a single time. Specified treatment: approximately 18 received Ad26.COV2.S at low or high dose, single or two shots; roughly five received placebo; per-sample allocation not given. Each sample was drawn 63 days after the first injection (of vaccine or placebo).

The receptor comes from a person between 18 and 65 years old who received the Ad26.COV2.S COVID-19 vaccine or a placebo. The sample consisted of peripheral blood, taken in a trial of Ad26.COV2.S vaccine versus placebo. The chain uses TRBV6-2 or TRBV6-3 and TRBJ1-5; D is possibly TRBD1 (5 bases). CDR3 sequence reads: CASSYGATGRQPQHF. DNA for the CDR3: TGTGCCAGCAGTTACGGGGCGACGGGACGGCAGCCCCAGCATTTT.